Below, 28 T cell receptor beta chains from the same sample are listed, as sequenced in a study of CD4 T cells in relation to SARS-CoV-2 and coronaviruses. The unexposed donors gave CD4+ T cells in about 2011-2018, prior to COVID-19. CD4+ T cells were isolated from the cells after 10 days of culture. Clones were read by immunoSEQ multiplex PCR, and TCRdb kept only the in-frame ones, dropping some. The table has about 12,000 clones, roughly 65% seen once. Their antigen targets remain unknown. Sequencing input: CD4+ T cells from PBMCs, cultured in vitro. These receptors were collected from a human donor in good health.

The CDR3: CSAGMLYEQYF. The CDR3 nucleotides read TGCAGTGCTGGTATGTTGTACGAGCAGTACTTC. The V gene is TRBV20-1, the J gene TRBJ2-7, with D unclear. Trimming cost V 5 bases and J 4 bases, with 9 bases left between them. The CDR3 consists of 11 residues. From germline, CDR1 is DFQATT and CDR2 SNEGSKA (reference sequence).

This clone showed up just a few times. V is TRBV5-6 and J is TRBJ1-5; D call uncertain. Trimming removed 2 bases from V and 2 bases from J, with 5 bases in between. This CDR3 is built from 13 residues. CDR1 and CDR2 from the germline V gene are SGHDT and YYEEEE. The CDR3 nucleotides are TGTGCCAGCAGCTTCGGGGGCAATCAGCCCCAGCATTTT. It yields the protein CASSFGGNQPQHF.

V usage is TRBV5-1 and J usage is TRBJ2-7, with D uncertain. The germline gives CDR1 SGHRS, CDR2 YFSETQ. V gave up 6 bases and J gave up 2 bases, with 12 bases separating them. This CDR3 is 13 amino acids long. Here the CDR3 DNA reads TGCGCCAGCACCGCGACGGGTACCTACGAGCAGTACTTC. Protein sequence: CASTATGTYEQYF.

V and J are TRBV28 and TRBJ1-4; D possibly corresponds to TRBD1 (6 bases). Germline loops: CDR1 MDHEN, CDR2 SYDVKM. Deletions cut 6 bases from V and 2 bases from J, with 13 bases between. The CDR3 is 15 amino acids. CDR3 coding DNA: TGTGCCAGCAGCCCAGGGGCCGGGACTAATGAAAAACTGTTTTTT. This encodes CASSPGAGTNEKLFF.

The V and J genes are TRBV28 and TRBJ1-2; D not certain. V gave up 6 bases and J gave up 6 bases, with 5 bases separating them. The germline V gene has CDR1 MDHEN and CDR2 SYDVKM. The CDR3 spans 10 residues. The CDR3: CASSRDGYTF. CDR3 sequence (DNA): TGTGCCAGCAGCCGGGATGGCTACACCTTC.

The genes are TRBV9 and TRBJ2-7; 9 nucleotides agree with TRBD1. The CDR3 contains 14 residues. Trimming at V came to 2 bases and at J to 5 bases, leaving 5 bases not matched to a gene. The V gene's germline CDR1 is SGDLS and CDR2 YYNGEE. The DNA for the CDR3 is TGTGCCAGCAGCGTGGGACAGGGACGCGACGAGCAGTACTTC. Translating gives CASSVGQGRDEQYF.

CDR3 sequence: CASSFLFQLTETQYF. The CDR3 DNA reads TGTGCCAGCAGTTTCCTGTTTCAGCTAACGGAGACCCAGTACTTC. V is TRBV28 and J is TRBJ2-5; D unresolved. The length of the CDR3 is 15 residues. Germline CDR1 MDHEN, CDR2 SYDVKM. Trimming shortened V by 3 bases and J by 5 bases, and 16 bases separated the two germline ends.

This clone was recorded a few times. This sequence joins TRBV24-1 and TRBJ2-1; no clear D. Germline CDR1 is KGHDR and CDR2 is SFDVKD. The CDR3 is 12 amino acids. V shed 4 bases and J shed 8 bases, with 8 bases lying between them. The CDR3 coding sequence is TGTGCCACCAGTGACAACTCGGATGAGCAGTTCTTC. Translation: CATSDNSDEQFF.

The rearrangement uses TRBV19 and TRBJ1-5, with 7 bases identical to TRBD1. The germline CDR1 and CDR2 sequences are LNHDA and SQIVND (reference sequence). The V gene end was trimmed by 6 bases and the J gene end by 2 bases; junction bases not matched to a gene: 10. CDR3 length: 16 residues. CDR3 nucleotides: TGTGCCAGTAGCCCTAGACAGGGCCAAGGCAATCAGCCCCAGCATTTT. Translating gives CASSPRQGQGNQPQHF.

The chain recombines TRBV5-5 with TRBJ2-7; no reliable D call. The V and J ends lost 2 bases and 5 bases respectively, with 5 bases between them. Germline V gene lookup returns CDR1 SGHKS and CDR2 YYEKEE (reference sequence). The length of the CDR3 is 11 residues. The CDR3 reads CASSFRNEQYF. CDR3 nucleotides: TGTGCCAGCAGCTTTCGCAACGAGCAGTACTTC.

This chain uses TRBV19 with TRBJ1-5, with D unresolved. The CDR3 consists of 13 residues. The V gene's germline CDR1 is LNHDA and CDR2 SQIVND (reference sequence). Trimming pared 8 bases from V and 7 bases from J, leaving 15 bases between. The CDR3 DNA reads as TGTGCCAGTCTACGCGGGGTTGGGCAGCCCCAGCATTTT. It translates to CASLRGVGQPQHF.

This chain links TRBV3-1 (or the pseudogene TRBV3-2) with TRBJ1-2; D may be TRBD1 (6 bases). Trimming shortened V by 4 bases and J by 3 bases, and 12 bases separated the two germline ends. Germline CDR1 LGHDT, CDR2 YNNKEL (reference sequence). The CDR3 is 14 amino acids. The CDR3 sequence: CASSPARGDYGYTF. CDR3 coding DNA: TGTGCCAGCAGCCCCGCCAGGGGTGACTATGGCTACACCTTC.

The V and J genes are TRBV19 and TRBJ2-1; 10 nucleotides line up with TRBD2. CDR3 length: 16 residues. Germline V gives CDR1 LNHDA, CDR2 SQIVND (reference sequence). The ends lost 3 bases at V and 9 bases at J; junction bases unmatched: 11. The CDR3 DNA reads TGTGCCAGTAGTATCCCTAGCGGGAGCGGCGGTAGTGAGCAGTTCTTC. This translates into CASSIPSGSGGSEQFF. Supplemented by reference TRBV19 and TRBJ2-1, the full variable domain reads DGGITQSPKYLFRKEGQNVTLSCEQNLNHDAMYWYRQDPGQGLRLIYYSQIVNDFQKGDIAEGYSVSREKKESFPLTVTSAQKNPTAFYLCASSIPSGSGGSEQFFGPGTRLTVL.

This chain connects TRBV19 to TRBJ2-3; D is unresolved. CDR3 length: 12 amino acids. The germline gives CDR1 LNHDA, CDR2 SQIVND (reference sequence). Between the trimmed V and J ends, which lost 5 bases and 2 bases, there was a span of 5 bases. The CDR3: CASSGDTDTQYF. The CDR3 DNA follows: TGTGCCAGTAGTGGGGACACAGATACGCAGTATTTT.

This clone has just a few counts. The CDR3, as DNA: TGTGCCAGCAGCTTAGCGGGTAGCGGAACCTACGAGCAGTACTTC. Translation: CASSLAGSGTYEQYF. The V gene is TRBV7-9, the J gene TRBJ2-7, with a weak D call TRBD2 (6 bases). CDR1 SEHNR and CDR2 FQNEAQ come from the germline V gene (reference sequence). V lost 0 bases and J lost 2, with 11 bases in between. The CDR3 length is 15 residues.

The chain couples TRBV19 to TRBJ2-7; 8 nucleotides align to TRBD2. This CDR3 is built from 15 residues. From germline, CDR1 is LNHDA and CDR2 SQIVND (reference sequence). The J segment lost 1 base and the V segment lost 5 bases, leaving 7 bases of the junction unmatched. The CDR3 region is CASSFSSGSSYEQYF. The CDR3 bases are TGTGCCAGTAGTTTTTCGAGCGGGAGTTCCTACGAGCAGTACTTC.

The chain recombines TRBV6-5 with TRBJ2-7, with D possibly TRBD1 on 6 matching bases. In germline, CDR1 is MNHEY, CDR2 SVGAGI. V was clipped by 6 bases and J by 0 bases, with 9 bases between them. The CDR3 extends over 13 amino acids. This chain's CDR3 is CASSQGGSYEQYF. CDR3 in DNA: TGTGCCAGCAGCCAAGGGGGCTCCTACGAGCAGTACTTC.

This chain uses TRBV29-1 with TRBJ2-5; 7 bases are a match to TRBD2. The CDR3 consists of 14 residues. Germline V gene lookup returns CDR1 SQVTM and CDR2 ANQGSEA. Trimming removed 4 bases from V and 4 bases from J; junction bases left unmatched: 9. CDR3 nucleotide sequence: TGCAGCGTTGGTGGGAGGGCGTTGGGAGAGACCCAGTACTTC. Its protein product is CSVGGRALGETQYF.

This clone qualifies as medium-sized. The chain uses TRBV5-1 and TRBJ1-1; D is possibly TRBD1 (5 bases). The CDR3 is made up of 14 amino acids. The germline CDR1 and CDR2 sequences are SGHRS and YFSETQ. The V end lost 0 bases, the J end lost 4 bases, and 10 bases lay between the germline ends. The CDR3 bases are TGCGCCAGCAGCTTGGGCAGGGTGGGCACTGAAGCTTTCTTT. As protein: CASSLGRVGTEAFF.

The genes are TRBV24-1 and TRBJ2-2; no definite D call. This CDR3 is built from 12 residues. Deletions cut 9 bases from V and 7 bases from J, with 11 bases between. Germline loops: CDR1 KGHDR, CDR2 SFDVKD. CDR3 protein: CATSRLDGELFF. For the CDR3, the DNA is TGTGCCACCTCTAGACTTGACGGGGAGCTGTTTTTT.

CDR3 DNA sequence: TGTGCCAGCAGCTTAGGGGGCGGGACATTCTACGAGCAGTACTTC. Translation gives CASSLGGGTFYEQYF. J is TRBJ2-7 and V is TRBV7-9; D is tentatively TRBD1 or TRBD2 (6 bases each). This CDR3 has 15 residues. V was shortened by 1 base and J by 3 bases, with 13 bases between the two germline ends. The germline V gene has CDR1 SEHNR and CDR2 FQNEAQ (reference sequence).

The chain couples TRBV25-1 to TRBJ2-4; a weak D match, TRBD1 (5 bases). V was trimmed by 2 bases and J by 2 bases, leaving 7 bases between them. The CDR3 is 14 residues long. Looked up from germline, CDR1 is MGHDK and CDR2 is SYGVNS. CDR3 nucleotides: TGTGCCAGCAGTGAACAGGGATCCAAAAACATTCAGTACTTC. This sequence encodes CASSEQGSKNIQYF.

Notes on this clone: A read error may produce the germline difference seen at one junction end. The gene calls are TRBV27 and TRBJ2-1, with D perhaps TRBD1 (6 bases). CDR1 MNHEY and CDR2 SMNVEV come from the germline V gene (reference sequence). This CDR3 has 17 amino acids. CDR3 protein: CASGLQGINPLYNEQFF. The CDR3 region has the DNA TGTGCCAGCGGTTTACAGGGTATCAATCCCTTGTACAATGAGCAGTTCTTC.

The CDR3 DNA follows: TGTGCCAGCTCACAAACAAACTCTGGGGCCAACGTCCTGACTTTC. This encodes CASSQTNSGANVLTF. J is TRBJ2-6 and V is TRBV18; D uncertain. Trimming stripped 4 bases from V and 0 bases from J, with 7 bases between. The germline CDR1 and CDR2 sequences are KGHSH and LQKENI. The CDR3 totals 15 residues.

This clone has just a few counts. The J gene is TRBJ2-3, the V gene TRBV9; 10 nucleotides align to TRBD2. The CDR3 loop spans 16 amino acids. Germline CDR1 and CDR2: SGDLS and YYNGEE. V shed 0 bases, J shed 5 bases, and the junction held 6 bases outside the gene matches. The CDR3 coding sequence is TGTGCCAGCAGCGTAGGGCTAGCGGGAGAGGTAGATACGCAGTATTTT. Its protein is CASSVGLAGEVDTQYF.

The chain uses TRBV4-1 and TRBJ2-1; no clear D. The germline V gene encodes CDR1 MGHRA and CDR2 YSYEKL. The CDR3 loop spans 18 amino acids. The ends were cut back, 0 bases at V and 2 bases at J, with 17 bases in the middle. CDR3 amino acids: CASSQDSVARTTYNEQFF. CDR3 sequence (DNA): TGCGCCAGCAGCCAAGACTCGGTCGCCAGAACAACCTACAATGAGCAGTTCTTC.

This chain links TRBV2 with TRBJ2-4; weak D call: TRBD1 (5 bases). The CDR3 has 15 residues. Trimming stripped 6 bases from V and 0 bases from J, with 12 bases between. The germline V gene has CDR1 SNHLY and CDR2 FYNNEI. The CDR3 region has the DNA TGTGCCAGCAGGGGCGACAGTCTAGCCAAAAACATTCAGTACTTC. This gives the protein CASRGDSLAKNIQYF.

The V call is TRBV7-9, the J call TRBJ2-5; TRBD1 aligns across 8 bases. CDR1 and CDR2 (germline): SEHNR, FQNEAQ (reference sequence). The CDR3 has 13 amino acids. Trimming cost V 5 bases and J 6 bases; bases outside gene matches: 5. In nucleotides, the CDR3 is TGTGCCAGCAGCAAGACAGGGGATAAGACCCAGTACTTC. Protein product: CASSKTGDKTQYF.